The present entry profiles one T cell receptor (beta chain) with its context. The antigen is not known. Assay: immunoSEQ multiplex PCR; the TCRdb copy retains only in-frame clones and omits some. Counted here are about 600,000 clones, more than 95% occurring once; the ten biggest clones make up roughly 0.055%. The data belong to a study of shared clonotypes between healthy human individuals. Adult donors, all healthy and HIV-negative, had no recent acute infections or vaccinations. Every donor was a Caucasian adult from Nashville, Tennessee. This CDR3 is 15 amino acids long. V was pared by 4 bases and J by 3 bases, with 10 bases between. Germline V lookup: CDR1 MDHEN, CDR2 SYDVKM. Study-level results: An expected dependence of interdonor clonotype sharing on sequencing depth was noted. Researchers sampled blood only, noting tissue repertoires likely differ.

The chain recombines TRBV28 with TRBJ1-6; a possible D gene is TRBD1 (5 bases). Input material: naive CD4+ T cells sorted from blood. The subset here: CD45RA+ positively selected. The source of this sequence is a woman under 40 in good health. For the CDR3, the DNA is TGTGCCAGCAGTTACCAGACAGTCTATAATTCACCCCTCCACTTT. The encoded protein is CASSYQTVYNSPLHF.